Below, one TCR beta chain is given with its context. The data were taken from a study of cytomegalovirus exposure and HLA in healthy donors. Germline CDR1 and CDR2: GTSNPN and SVGIG (reference sequence). CDR3 length: 16 residues. After removal of 2 bases from V and 1 base from J, the junction contained 7 bases not matched to a gene. The PCR ran on 60 Vbeta and 13 Jbeta primers. Sequencing used immunoSEQ multiplex PCR; TCRdb keeps in-frame clones, though not all of them. The sample gives about 180,000 clones, around 77% of which show up once; about 1.9% is in the top ten. What was sequenced was PBMCs. The V and J genes are TRBV30 and TRBJ1-1; TRBD1 agrees at 10 bases. The receptor was isolated from a woman younger than 45 in good health and CMV-seronegative. CDR3 amino acids: CAWSWTGGSGNTEAFF. CDR3 DNA sequence: TGTGCCTGGAGTTGGACAGGGGGTTCGGGGAACACTGAAGCTTTCTTT.